These 21 T cell receptor beta chains were all obtained from the same sample, sequenced in a study of T cells in Graves' hyperthyroidism and ophthalmopathy. The investigators amplified TCR beta CDR3 regions from RNA transcripts. Carried out on the TCR CDR3, a first-round RT-PCR used the HTBI primer set. TCRdb recomputed calls from the multiplex PCR reads with MiXCR, one row per CDR3 protein. The sample yields a few hundred thousand distinct CDR3 sequences, 20% to 25% seen once. Sequencing input: blood. These TCRs come from a man aged 18-30 years with Graves' hyperthyroidism.

This clonotype was counted many times. The rearrangement joins TRBV24-1 to TRBJ1-2, with 8 bases identical to TRBD1. The trim removed 4 bases at V and 7 bases at J, leaving 7 bases unmatched. Germline V gives CDR1 KGHDR, CDR2 SFDVKD. CDR3 length equals 14 residues. This chain's CDR3 is CATSDPTGGLGYTF. The CDR3 DNA sequence: TGTGCCACCAGTGACCCTACAGGGGGTCTTGGCTACACCTTC.

This clonotype appeared a few times. The CDR3 sequence is CATSDGYANSPLHF. In DNA, the CDR3 is TGTGCCACCAGTGATGGATACGCCAATTCACCCCTCCACTTT. The chain employs TRBV24-1 and TRBJ1-6, with D unclear. The CDR3 contains 14 residues. From germline, CDR1 is KGHDR and CDR2 SFDVKD. The germline V and J ends were trimmed by 3 bases and 7 bases, with 9 bases remaining between them.

At least ten counts were recorded for this clonotype. The chain is built from TRBV12-3 or TRBV12-4 and TRBJ2-2, with D perhaps assigned TRBD1 or TRBD2 (5 bases each). This CDR3 has 15 residues. The V end was cut by 3 bases, the J end by 2 bases, with 10 bases between. The CDR3: CASSFLGVNTGELFF. CDR3 DNA: TGTGCCAGCAGTTTTTTGGGGGTTAACACCGGGGAGCTGTTTTTT.

This clonotype was seen many times. The genes are TRBV6-2 or TRBV6-3 and TRBJ1-5, with no clear D. The CDR3 loop spans 14 amino acids. CDR1 is MNHEY, CDR2 SVGEGT, per germline. Trimming stripped 6 bases from V and 7 bases from J, with 16 bases between. The CDR3 loop is CASSRWRPAQPQHF. Here the CDR3 DNA reads TGTGCCAGCAGCAGGTGGCGGCCGGCCCAGCCCCAGCATTTT.

This chain uses TRBV12-3 or TRBV12-4 with TRBJ2-5, with 10 bases identical to TRBD2. V was clipped by 4 bases and J by 1 base; unmatched bases: 6. The CDR3 is made up of 16 amino acids. CDR3 coding DNA: TGTGCCAGCAGTTCCCTAGCGGGGGTAACCCAAGAGACCCAGTACTTC. The encoded protein is CASSSLAGVTQETQYF.

At least ten counts were recorded for this clonotype. The genes are TRBV11-1 and TRBJ2-2, with 7 positions matching TRBD1. The length of the CDR3 is 17 residues. V shed 5 bases, J shed 4 bases, and the junction held 13 bases outside the gene matches. Germline CDR1 is SGHAT and CDR2 is FQDESV (reference sequence). CDR3 sequence: CASSQGVRWESTGELFF. The CDR3 DNA reads as TGTGCCAGCAGCCAGGGGGTACGGTGGGAGAGCACCGGGGAGCTGTTTTTT. Together with reference TRBV11-1 and TRBJ2-2, the CDR3 gives the full variable domain: EAEVAQSPRYKITEKSQAVAFWCDPISGHATLYWYRQILGQGPELLVQFQDESVVDDSQLPKDRFSAERLKGVDSTLKIQPAELGDSAMYLCASSQGVRWESTGELFFGEGSRLTVL.

The chain employs TRBV9 and TRBJ2-7; D is unclear. In germline, CDR1 is SGDLS, CDR2 YYNGEE. Trimming left V 3 bases short and J 2 bases short, with 18 bases between. The CDR3 is 16 amino acids. The CDR3, as DNA: TGTGCCAGCAGCGCCTCACCTAAGACGGTGACCTACGAGCAGTACTTC. Translation: CASSASPKTVTYEQYF.

This chain joins TRBV12-3 or TRBV12-4 and TRBJ1-1; possible D gene TRBD1, 6 bases. The CDR3 totals 13 residues. V was cut by 3 bases and J by 10 bases, with 15 bases left in between. The CDR3 is CASSFQGSVGAFF. CDR3 in DNA: TGTGCCAGCAGTTTTCAGGGGTCGGTGGGAGCTTTCTTT.

Many counts were recorded for this clonotype. This chain uses TRBV6-1 with TRBJ2-5; 10 bases agree with TRBD1. This CDR3 region has 15 residues. The ends lost 6 bases at V and 3 bases at J; junction bases unmatched: 7. The germline V gene has CDR1 MNHNS and CDR2 SASEGT. CDR3 residues: CASRRTGGREETQYF. The DNA for the CDR3 is TGTGCCAGCAGGAGGACAGGGGGAAGGGAAGAGACCCAGTACTTC.

About this clonotype itself: A read error is possible here, since a much larger clone lies one base away. The chain has TRBV20-1 and TRBJ1-1; 9 bases are a match to TRBD1. This CDR3 has 13 amino acids. CDR1 is DFQATT, CDR2 SNEGSKA, per germline (reference sequence). The CDR3 sequence: CSAVRDRDTEACF. Here the CDR3 DNA reads TGCAGTGCCGTTAGGGACAGGGACACTGAAGCTTGCTTT.

Regarding this clonotype: A read error may produce the germline difference seen at one junction end. The chain employs TRBV6-1 and TRBJ1-1, with D possibly TRBD1 on 5 matching bases. Germline-derived CDR1 and CDR2 are MNHNS and SASEGT. The CDR3 contains 15 residues. CDR3 sequence (DNA): TGTGCCAGCAGTGCGTACGCCTGGGGGAACGCTGAAGCTTTCTTT. This sequence encodes CASSAYAWGNAEAFF.

This clonotype was picked up many times. The V call is TRBV28, the J call TRBJ2-7, with D unresolved. CDR1 is MDHEN, CDR2 SYDVKM, per germline. The V and J ends lost 7 bases and 2 bases respectively, with 18 bases between them. This CDR3 contains 15 residues. The CDR3 is CASTPILRRTYEQYF. The CDR3, as DNA: TGTGCCAGCACCCCTATTTTACGGAGAACCTACGAGCAGTACTTC.

This clonotype has only a few counts. The chain is built from TRBV4-1 and TRBJ1-2, with 8 bases aligning to TRBD1. In germline, CDR1 is MGHRA, CDR2 YSYEKL. This CDR3 has 16 amino acids. The V and J ends lost 6 bases and 4 bases, in that order; junction bases with no gene match: 13. The CDR3 is CASRPAAGGSLYGYTF. The CDR3 DNA is TGCGCCAGCAGGCCCGCGGCAGGGGGCTCTCTCTATGGCTACACCTTC.

CDR3 amino acids: CATSGSQDLGSQPQHF. For the CDR3, the DNA is TGTGCCACCAGTGGGTCGCAGGACCTGGGGAGTCAGCCCCAGCATTTT. This chain links TRBV24-1 with TRBJ1-5, with no clear D. Germline CDR1 KGHDR, CDR2 SFDVKD. This CDR3 is 16 amino acids long. V gave up 5 bases and J gave up 6 bases, with 19 bases separating them.

The table lists this clonotype with many counts. This chain uses TRBV20-1 with TRBJ1-2, with a possible D match to TRBD1 (5 bases). There are 15 residues in the CDR3. V dropped 1 base and J dropped 6 bases, with 18 bases sitting between them. From germline, CDR1 is DFQATT and CDR2 SNEGSKA (reference sequence). The CDR3 loop is CSARGPLGTLNGYTF. The DNA of the CDR3 is TGCAGTGCTAGAGGCCCCCTCGGGACTCTTAATGGCTACACCTTC.

This sequence joins TRBV27 and TRBJ1-5; 7 nucleotides match TRBD1. Germline trimming cut 5 bases from V and 3 bases from J; bases unmatched to any gene: 7. CDR1 is MNHEY, CDR2 SMNVEV, per germline (reference sequence). The CDR3 is made up of 15 amino acids. CDR3 region: CASSPGGTDNQPQHF. For the CDR3, the DNA is TGTGCCAGCAGTCCCGGGGGGACAGACAATCAGCCCCAGCATTTT.

The chain carries TRBV4-1 and TRBJ1-2, with 9 positions matching TRBD1. This CDR3 comprises 18 residues. Germline V gives CDR1 MGHRA, CDR2 YSYEKL. With V trimmed by 0 bases and J by 4 bases, 12 bases remained unmatched. The DNA of the CDR3 is TGCGCCAGCAGCCAAGATCTAGGGGATGGACAGGGGACCTATGGCTACACCTTC. It specifies CASSQDLGDGQGTYGYTF.

This clonotype was seen at least ten times. The rearrangement joins TRBV7-9 to TRBJ2-5, with TRBD2 matching over 9 bases. V was clipped by 4 bases and J by 4 bases; unmatched bases: 10. Germline values: CDR1 SEHNR, CDR2 FQNEAQ (reference sequence). The CDR3 has 16 amino acids. CDR3 sequence: CASSSPTGLAGETQYF. The CDR3 nucleotides read TGTGCCAGCAGCTCGCCCACGGGACTAGCAGGAGAGACCCAGTACTTC.

This clonotype was detected only once. A much larger clone sits a single nucleotide away, making a read error possible. In this CDR3 the conserved last residue, phenylalanine or tryptophan, is missing, so a read error is likely. The genes are TRBV20-1 and TRBJ2-7, with 12 bases identical to TRBD2. This CDR3 has 13 residues. CDR1 is DFQATT, CDR2 SNEGSKA, per germline (reference sequence). Trimming at V came to 0 bases and at J to 9 bases, leaving 3 bases not matched to a gene. CDR3 coding DNA: TGCAGTGCTAGAGACGGACTAGCGGGGACGCAGTACTTG. This translates into CSARDGLAGTQYL.

This clonotype appeared once. This rearrangement joins TRBV5-1 to TRBJ2-5; no firm D call. This CDR3 is built from 12 residues. The germline V and J ends were trimmed by 4 bases and 5 bases, with 9 bases remaining between them. CDR1 and CDR2 from the germline V gene are SGHRS and YFSETQ. Here the CDR3 reads CASSTFEETQYF. The CDR3 nucleotides read TGCGCCAGCAGCACCTTCGAGGAGACCCAGTACTTC.

Comments on this clonotype: A read error may be the cause here, since a much bigger clone is one base away. The conserved phenylalanine or tryptophan is not found at the CDR3 terminus, so this likely reflects a read error. This chain joins TRBV20-1 and TRBJ2-7; possibly TRBD1 for D (5 bases). The CDR3 sequence is 15 residues long. Trimming removed 0 bases from V and 2 bases from J, with 14 bases in between. CDR1 and CDR2 from the germline V gene are DFQATT and SNEGSKA (reference sequence). In DNA, the CDR3 is TGCAGTGCTAGAGATCCGGCAGGGTGGGCCTACGAGCAGTACCTC. Amino acids: CSARDPAGWAYEQYL.